Listed below are T cell receptor beta chains from one sample, sequenced in a study of identical twins. TCRdb used MiXCR to reprocess the 5' RACE reads, holding one entry per CDR3 protein. The sample contains 1.5 million to 2 million distinct CDR3 sequences, around 29% of which appear only once. Sequenced sample: cord blood. The receptor source for this set is a newborn girl in good health. CDR3s include the opening cysteine and the closing phenylalanine or tryptophan. The order of the fields is V gene, D gene, clone size, J gene, CDR3 DNA, CDR3 protein. The D gene is left open where the match is weak. Clone sizes are given selectively: once, few, many, or a class where the clone is expanded.

TRBV12-3/TRBV12-4	TRBD1	.	TRBJ1-1	TGTGCCAGCAGTCCTATAGACAGGGCCACTGAAGCTTTCTTT	CASSPIDRATEAFF
TRBV20-1	.	.	TRBJ2-5	TGCAGTGCTAGAGATCTCAGGACCAAGTACTTC	CSARDLRTKYF
TRBV9	TRBD1	.	TRBJ1-4	TGTGCCAGCAATCTACAGGGGGCCAGTAATGAAAAACTGTTTTTT	CASNLQGASNEKLFF
TRBV21-1	.	.	TRBJ2-7	TGTGCCAGCATCCACGAGCAGTACTTC	CASIHEQYF
TRBV6-1	TRBD2	.	TRBJ2-7	TGTGCCACTTCAGCGGGAGGGCCCTACGAGCAGTACTTC	CATSAGGPYEQYF
TRBV12-3/TRBV12-4	.	.	TRBJ2-5	TGTGCCAGCAGTCTGGTTTGGGCTATGGAGACCCAGTACTTC	CASSLVWAMETQYF
TRBV6-1	.	few	TRBJ2-7	TGTGCCAGCAGGGGTTCCCACTACGAGCAGTACTTC	CASRGSHYEQYF
TRBV5-1	.	.	TRBJ2-7	TGCGCCAGCAGCTCATCGGGCCGTCTCCACGAGCAGTACTTC	CASSSSGRLHEQYF
TRBV6-2/TRBV6-3	TRBD1	once	TRBJ2-1	TGTGCCAGCAAAAGCCGCGGGACAGGGCACTACGAGCAGTTCTTC	CASKSRGTGHYEQFF
TRBV20-1	.	few	TRBJ1-2	TGCAGTGCTGCTTTTTCACCCCTTAACTATGGCTACACCTTC	CSAAFSPLNYGYTF
TRBV27	.	few	TRBJ2-4	TGTGCCAGCAGTTGGGGCCCCAAAAACATTCAGTACTTC	CASSWGPKNIQYF
TRBV7-2	.	.	TRBJ2-3	TGTGCCAGCAGCAGTGTTCTACCCTTCACAGATACGCAGTATTTT	CASSSVLPFTDTQYF
TRBV20-1	.	few	TRBJ2-3	TGCAGTGCGGACGGGGACACAGATACGCAGTATTTT	CSADGDTDTQYF
TRBV6-2/TRBV6-3	.	few	TRBJ2-5	TGTGCCAGCAGTTCGCGGGCACTACGAGGGGAGACCCAGTACTTC	CASSSRALRGETQYF
TRBV20-1	.	.	TRBJ1-4	TGCAGTGCTGGCCTAAAGGGCGAAAAACTGTTTTTT	CSAGLKGEKLFF
TRBV7-8	TRBD2	.	TRBJ2-4	TGTGCCAGCAGCCCCCCATGGGCGGGAGGCAAAAACATTCAGTACTTC	CASSPPWAGGKNIQYF
TRBV10-3	TRBD1	.	TRBJ1-1	TGTGCCCTCAGTGAGTTGTACAGGGGGGGCACTGAAGCTTTCTTT	CALSELYRGGTEAFF
TRBV27	TRBD2	few	TRBJ2-1	TGTGCCAGCAGTTTAACCACTAGCGGTGGGTCCTACAATGAGCAGTTCTTC	CASSLTTSGGSYNEQFF
TRBV15	.	few	TRBJ2-1	TGTGCCACCAGCTTCAAGCTGGGACTCAGAAAGAATGAGCAGTTCTTC	CATSFKLGLRKNEQFF
TRBV9	.	many	TRBJ1-2	TGTGCCAGCAGTGGAGGGGTATTTAACTATGGCTACACCTTC	CASSGGVFNYGYTF
TRBV27	.	.	TRBJ1-5	TGTGCCAGCGCCAACAGGGTGGGTCAGCCCCAGCATTTT	CASANRVGQPQHF
TRBV6-5	TRBD1	.	TRBJ1-1	TGTGCCAGCAGTTACTCGGCACAGGGGGCGATGTTGGACACTGAAGCTTTCTTT	CASSYSAQGAMLDTEAFF
TRBV29-1	.	.	TRBJ2-1	TGCAGCGTTGAAGGCGGCGATACCAATGAGCAGTTCTTC	CSVEGGDTNEQFF
TRBV5-1	.	few	TRBJ1-1	TGCGCCAGCAGCTTGGCCACGTACGGGAGGCTAGCTTTCTTT	CASSLATYGRLAFF